A selection of T cell receptor beta chains follows, all from one sample in a study of CD8 T cells in Susac syndrome. TCRdb analysed the immunoSEQ multiplex PCR reads with MiXCR anew, one entry per CDR3 protein. The table shows about 200,000 distinct CDR3 sequences, with 90% to 95% occurring only once. Sequencing was done on a sample of CD8+ T cells from PBMCs. Receptors were obtained from a human donor with multiple sclerosis. The CDR3 runs from the conserved cysteine through the conserved F or W. Each record gives: clone size, V gene, D gene, J gene, CDR3 protein, CDR3 DNA. D genes are given only for firm matches. Rows may omit the clone size; those that give it use once, few, many or a size class.

NA	TRBV4-1	NA	TRBJ2-2	CASGYGQPFSTGELFF	TGCGCCAGCGGTTATGGACAGCCCTTTTCCACCGGGGAGCTGTTTTTT
once	TRBV7-9	NA	TRBJ2-1	CASSFNPRGEQFF	TGTGCCAGCAGCTTCAACCCGCGCGGGGAGCAGTTCTTC
NA	TRBV4-3	NA	TRBJ2-2	CASSQVFTGELFF	TGCGCCAGCAGCCAAGTTTTTACCGGGGAGCTGTTTTTT
NA	TRBV19	NA	TRBJ1-5	CASRGAGNNQPQHF	TGTGCCAGTAGAGGGGCAGGTAACAATCAGCCCCAGCATTTT
NA	TRBV7-9	NA	TRBJ2-6	CAGRAGANVLTF	TGTGCCGGAAGAGCTGGGGCCAACGTCCTGACTTTC
NA	TRBV27	NA	TRBJ1-5	CASNTGGRGQPQHF	TGTGCCAGTAATACCGGAGGGAGGGGTCAGCCCCAGCATTTT
NA	TRBV5-6	TRBD1	TRBJ1-6	CASSFRGTYNSPLHF	TGTGCCAGCAGCTTCAGGGGGACTTATAATTCACCCCTCCACTTT
NA	TRBV27	NA	TRBJ2-3	CASSFGIPDTQYF	TGTGCCAGCAGTTTTGGAATCCCAGATACGCAGTATTTT
NA	TRBV13	TRBD1	TRBJ2-7	CASSEGAGPYEQYF	TGTGCCAGCAGCGAGGGGGCGGGCCCCTACGAGCAGTACTTC
NA	TRBV3-1	NA	TRBJ1-1	CASSQDLVGAGIPEAFF	TGTGCCAGCAGCCAAGATCTCGTCGGCGCAGGGATCCCTGAAGCTTTCTTT
once	TRBV20-1	NA	TRBJ2-1	CSARDRRSGVYNEQFF	TGCAGTGCTAGAGATCGACGGAGCGGAGTATACAATGAGCAGTTCTTC
NA	TRBV6-5	TRBD1	TRBJ2-7	CASSPDRTNSYEQYF	TGTGCCAGCAGCCCGGACAGGACGAATTCCTACGAGCAGTACTTC
NA	TRBV5-4	NA	TRBJ1-2	CASSSTGLEGYTF	TGTGCCAGCAGCTCCACAGGTCTGGAGGGCTACACCTTC
once	TRBV27	TRBD2	TRBJ2-1	CASALAGATYNEQFF	TGTGCCAGCGCACTAGCGGGGGCCACCTACAATGAGCAGTTCTTC
NA	TRBV30	TRBD1	TRBJ1-1	CAWVPDRVIAEAFF	TGTGCCTGGGTCCCTGACAGGGTAATCGCTGAAGCTTTCTTT
NA	TRBV6-6	TRBD1	TRBJ2-3	CASSYTGGAGADTQYF	TGTGCCAGCAGCTATACAGGGGGCGCTGGAGCAGATACGCAGTATTTT
once	TRBV7-6	NA	TRBJ2-3	CASSLATPLLADTQYF	TGTGCCAGCAGCTTAGCCACCCCGCTCCTGGCAGATACGCAGTATTTT
NA	TRBV7-9	TRBD2	TRBJ2-1	CASSLGSGPGDEQFF	TGTGCCAGCAGCTTAGGTAGCGGGCCAGGTGATGAGCAGTTCTTC
NA	TRBV7-9	TRBD1	TRBJ2-3	CASSMGQGWDTQYF	TGTGCCAGCAGCATGGGACAGGGTTGGGATACGCAGTATTTT
NA	TRBV6-2/TRBV6-3	NA	TRBJ2-1	CASSSPGDHEQFF	TGTGCCAGCAGTTCTCCGGGAGATCATGAGCAGTTCTTC
NA	TRBV7-9	TRBD1	TRBJ1-2	CASSLVLTGRYPYGYTF	TGTGCCAGCAGCTTAGTTTTGACAGGGAGGTACCCCTATGGCTACACCTTC
NA	TRBV19	NA	TRBJ1-1	CASSPGRNTEAFF	TGTGCCAGTAGTCCCGGGCGAAACACTGAAGCTTTCTTT
NA	TRBV29-1	NA	TRBJ2-1	CSVALSDGPGDYNEQFF	TGCAGCGTTGCTCTGTCGGATGGGCCAGGGGACTACAATGAGCAGTTCTTC
NA	TRBV7-9	NA	TRBJ1-1	CASRRGDREAFF	TGTGCCAGCAGGAGGGGGGACCGTGAAGCTTTCTTT
NA	TRBV7-7	TRBD2	TRBJ2-7	CASSLSREGEQYF	TGTGCTAGCAGCTTATCCAGGGAGGGCGAGCAGTACTTC
once	TRBV4-1	NA	TRBJ1-5	CASSQTGSHQPQHF	TGCGCCAGCAGCCAAACAGGGAGCCATCAGCCCCAGCATTTT
NA	TRBV12-3/TRBV12-4	TRBD2	TRBJ2-1	CASSQRLAGIHQFF	TGTGCCAGCAGTCAACGACTAGCGGGAATTCACCAGTTCTTC
NA	TRBV19	TRBD1	TRBJ1-6	CASSPTGVGPINSPLHF	TGTGCCAGTAGCCCAACAGGGGTTGGGCCCATCAATTCACCCCTCCACTTT
NA	TRBV4-3	TRBD1	TRBJ1-1	CASSQEEGAMNTEAFF	TGCGCCAGCAGCCAAGAGGAGGGGGCGATGAACACTGAAGCTTTCTTT
NA	TRBV10-3	TRBD2	TRBJ2-3	CAISGGGTTDTQYF	TGTGCCATCAGTGGCGGGGGAACCACAGATACGCAGTATTTT
NA	TRBV19	NA	TRBJ2-7	CASSIVPEDEQYF	TGTGCCAGTAGTATCGTGCCAGAGGACGAGCAGTACTTC
NA	TRBV11-1	TRBD2	TRBJ2-5	CASSSTSPQETQYF	TGTGCCAGCAGCTCGACTAGCCCCCAAGAGACCCAGTACTTC
NA	TRBV27	NA	TRBJ2-3	CASLGQLRVSDTQYF	TGTGCCAGCCTTGGACAGCTAAGGGTTTCAGATACGCAGTATTTT
NA	TRBV6-6	TRBD1	TRBJ2-7	CASSYTSGGSYEQYF	TGTGCCAGCAGTTACACCTCAGGGGGATCCTACGAGCAGTACTTC
NA	TRBV11-3	TRBD1	TRBJ2-6	CASSLGGTAAGANVLTF	TGTGCCAGCAGCTTAGGGGGGACAGCGGCAGGGGCCAACGTCCTGACTTTC
NA	TRBV5-1	NA	TRBJ2-1	CASRLDISSYNEQFF	TGCGCCAGCAGACTTGACATTAGCTCCTACAATGAGCAGTTCTTC
once	TRBV7-6	NA	TRBJ2-7	CASSPGRYYEQYF	TGTGCCAGCAGCCCCGGGCGGTACTACGAGCAGTACTTC
NA	TRBV7-9	NA	TRBJ2-7	CASSPEVGYEQYF	TGTGCCAGCAGCCCGGAGGTGGGGTACGAGCAGTACTTC
NA	TRBV7-2	TRBD1	TRBJ1-6	CASSWGPATGTGSPLHF	TGTGCCAGCAGCTGGGGCCCGGCGACAGGGACGGGGTCACCCCTCCACTTT
NA	TRBV9	NA	TRBJ1-4	CASSVGGITNEKLFF	TGTGCCAGCAGCGTAGGTGGGATAACTAATGAAAAACTGTTTTTT
NA	TRBV11-1	NA	TRBJ2-1	CASSPDGASFYNEQFF	TGTGCCAGCAGCCCGGACGGGGCTAGCTTTTACAATGAGCAGTTCTTC
NA	TRBV5-6	NA	TRBJ2-5	CASSSHPQGQETQYF	TGTGCCAGCAGCTCGCATCCGCAGGGACAAGAGACCCAGTACTTC
NA	TRBV9	TRBD1	TRBJ1-4	CASSVDTGAGEKLFF	TGTGCCAGCAGCGTAGATACAGGGGCGGGGGAAAAACTGTTTTTT
NA	TRBV28	NA	TRBJ2-1	CAIWSGSSYNEQFF	TGTGCCATCTGGTCGGGGAGCTCCTACAATGAGCAGTTCTTC
NA	TRBV20-1	NA	TRBJ1-1	CSARGLSYREGTEAFF	TGCAGTGCTAGAGGGTTAAGCTACAGGGAAGGGACTGAAGCTTTCTTT
NA	TRBV7-9	NA	TRBJ2-3	CASSLGAGGTDTQYF	TGTGCCAGCAGCTTAGGGGCCGGGGGCACAGATACGCAGTATTTT
NA	TRBV30	TRBD2	TRBJ2-7	CAWGPREGWSYEQYF	TGTGCCTGGGGCCCAAGGGAGGGGTGGTCCTACGAGCAGTACTTC
once	TRBV6-6	NA	TRBJ1-4	CASSYSDEKLFF	TGTGCCAGCAGTTACTCGGATGAAAAACTGTTTTTT